Shown below are 28 T cell receptor beta chains from a single sample sequenced in a study of shared clonotypes between healthy human individuals. Data came from immunoSEQ multiplex PCR; TCRdb stores just in-frame clones and leaves some out. The profile shows about 1,900,000 clones, approximately 95% of them singletons. CD45RO negativity and positive selection for CCR7 defined naive CD8 cells, a population that excluded terminally differentiated effector memory CD45RA+ cells. Material: naive CD8+ T cells sorted from blood. The receptor set was obtained from a man between 18 and 29 years old in good health.

The chain links TRBV21-1 to TRBJ1-2; the table gives TRBD1 as D, unverified against the DNA. TRBV21-1 is a listed pseudogene. This CDR3 has 13 residues. This chain's CDR3 is CASSSGSGRGYTF. Here the CDR3 DNA reads TGTGCCAGCAGCTCCGGGTCAGGGCGAGGCTACACCTTC.

V gene TRBV6-1 combines with J gene TRBJ1-2; D perhaps matches TRBD1 (5 bases). Per germline, CDR1 MNHNS and CDR2 SASEGT. V lost 11 bases and J lost 3, with 22 bases in between. The CDR3 loop spans 15 amino acids. The CDR3 nucleotides read TGTGCCGTCAATTTGGGGGGATACGAGGACTATGGCTACACCTTC. Its protein is CAVNLGGYEDYGYTF.

About this clone: Other DNA variants within this sample encode the same CDR3. This chain joins TRBV9 and TRBJ2-7; D is unresolved. Germline-derived CDR1 and CDR2 are SGDLS and YYNGEE. The CDR3 extends over 13 amino acids. The germline V and J ends were trimmed by 5 bases and 0 bases, with 9 bases remaining between them. The CDR3 spells CASSVGNSYEQYF. In DNA form, the CDR3 reads TGTGCCAGCAGTGTGGGCAACTCCTACGAGCAGTACTTC.

The chain couples TRBV29-1 to TRBJ1-3; maybe TRBD1 (6 bases). V dropped 2 bases and J dropped 0 bases, with 17 bases sitting between them. CDR1 is SQVTM, CDR2 ANQGSEA, per germline. This CDR3 has 17 residues. In DNA, the CDR3 is TGCAGCGTTGAAAGGGCGGACAGCTTTTACTCTGGAAACACCATATATTTT. Translation gives CSVERADSFYSGNTIYF.

V and J are TRBV30 and TRBJ2-3; a possible D gene is TRBD1 (6 bases). Trimming removed 2 bases at V and 0 bases at J, with 18 bases between. CDR3 length: 17 amino acids. CDR1 and CDR2 from the germline V gene are GTSNPN and SVGIG (reference sequence). In nucleotides, the CDR3 is TGTGCCTGGAGTTCCCTTGGGGGCGGCTCGAGCACAGATACGCAGTATTTT. Amino acid sequence: CAWSSLGGGSSTDTQYF. Supplemented by reference TRBV30 and TRBJ2-3, the full variable domain reads SQTIHQWPATLVQPVGSPLSLECTVEGTSNPNLYWYRQAAGRGLQLLFYSVGIGQISSEVPQNLSASRPQDRQFILSSKKLLLSDSGFYLCAWSSLGGGSSTDTQYFGPGTRLTVL.

This sequence joins TRBV27 and TRBJ2-7; D remains unclear. V gave up 4 bases and J gave up 5 bases, with 12 bases separating them. Looked up from germline, CDR1 is MNHEY and CDR2 is SMNVEV (reference sequence). The CDR3 is made up of 13 amino acids. The chain's CDR3 is CASSSPWTNEQYF. The DNA for the CDR3 is TGTGCCAGCAGTTCCCCCTGGACGAACGAGCAGTACTTC.

V gene TRBV5-1 combines with J gene TRBJ2-7; no definite D call. V was trimmed by 1 base and J by 4 bases, leaving 12 bases between them. This CDR3 has 14 amino acids. The V gene's germline CDR1 is SGHRS and CDR2 YFSETQ. This chain's CDR3 is CASSLRQNDYEQYF. As DNA, the CDR3 is TGCGCCAGCAGCTTGAGGCAGAACGATTACGAGCAGTACTTC.

The CDR3 nucleotides are TGTGCCAGCAGCTTAGCCGGGACAGGGCGCATACTATCCTACGAGCAGTACTTC. Translating gives CASSLAGTGRILSYEQYF. The V and J genes are TRBV11-3 and TRBJ2-7, with 9 bases aligning to TRBD1. Germline V gene lookup returns CDR1 SGHNT and CDR2 YENEEA. This CDR3 region has 18 residues. V trimming: 1 base; J trimming: 1 base; junction bases outside the gene matches: 11.

The J gene is TRBJ2-3, the V gene TRBV4-1; D gene unclear. Germline V gene lookup returns CDR1 MGHRA and CDR2 YSYEKL. Trimming took off 3 bases at V and 4 bases at J, with 11 bases between the two ends. This CDR3 is 14 amino acids long. CDR3 bases: TGCGCCAGCAGCCATAGCCAGAGTTCAGATACGCAGTATTTT. Amino acids: CASSHSQSSDTQYF.

The DNA of the CDR3 is TGTGCCAGCAGCCAAGGAAGGCAGATCAGCTCCTATAATTCACCCCTCCACTTT. As protein: CASSQGRQISSYNSPLHF. This sequence joins TRBV14 and TRBJ1-6; unclear D gene. This CDR3 contains 18 residues. Trimming took off 1 base at V and 0 bases at J, with 13 bases between the two ends. CDR1 and CDR2 (germline): SGHDN, FVKESK.

The V gene is TRBV10-3, the J gene TRBJ2-3; D possibly corresponds to TRBD1 (6 bases). Germline V gives CDR1 ENHRY, CDR2 SYGVKD. Trimming stripped 4 bases from V and 5 bases from J, with 10 bases between. The CDR3 consists of 13 residues. Here the CDR3 DNA reads TGTGCCATCAGTGCGCCCAGGGGAGATACGCAGTATTTT. Translation gives CAISAPRGDTQYF.

The chain has TRBV7-9 and TRBJ1-2, with 9 bases matching TRBD1. V lost 2 bases to trimming and J lost 8 bases; unmatched junction nucleotides: 6. The length of the CDR3 is 14 residues. Germline CDR1 reads SEHNR; CDR2 reads FQNEAQ (reference sequence). In nucleotides, the CDR3 is TGTGCCAGCAGCTTACCGGGACAGGGCGGGGGCTACACCTTC. It encodes CASSLPGQGGGYTF.

The rearrangement joins TRBV7-9 to TRBJ2-4; 8 bases map to TRBD1. The CDR3 covers 16 residues. With V trimmed by 4 bases and J by 7 bases, 12 bases remained unmatched. CDR1 is SEHNR and CDR2 is FQNEAQ in the germline V gene (reference sequence). The CDR3 DNA is TGTGCCAGCAGCTCCCCTGACAGGGGTGAACAGAACATTCAGTACTTC. Protein: CASSSPDRGEQNIQYF.

In the case of this clone: Other nucleotide sequences in the sample specify the same CDR3. V is TRBV27 and J is TRBJ1-6; tentative D call: TRBD1 (5 bases). V was clipped by 3 bases and J by 6 bases, with 9 bases between them. CDR1 is MNHEY and CDR2 is SMNVEV in the germline V gene (reference sequence). The CDR3 is 14 amino acids. CDR3 sequence reads: CASSFGDSNSPLHF. CDR3 DNA sequence: TGTGCCAGCAGTTTCGGGGACTCTAATTCACCCCTCCACTTT.

CDR3 nucleotides: TGTGCCAGCAGCCAACTTAAGGCGTACAATGAGCAGTTCTTC. Translated, it gives CASSQLKAYNEQFF. V gene TRBV4-2 combines with J gene TRBJ2-1; no reliable D call. In germline, CDR1 is LGHNA, CDR2 YNFKEQ. Trimming stripped 2 bases from V and 4 bases from J, with 9 bases between. This CDR3 spans 14 amino acids.

The chain employs TRBV28 and TRBJ1-2; a weak D match, TRBD1 (6 bases). CDR1 is MDHEN and CDR2 is SYDVKM in the germline V gene. The CDR3 totals 16 residues. With 6 bases removed from V and 3 bases from J, the gap between germline ends came to 20 bases. The CDR3 protein is CASSKKDSQSHYGYTF. The CDR3 DNA reads as TGTGCCAGCAGCAAAAAGGACAGCCAAAGCCACTATGGCTACACCTTC.

This chain uses TRBV10-1 with TRBJ2-7, with D unresolved. The CDR3 covers 13 residues. Germline V CDR1 and CDR2: WNHNN, SYGVQD (reference sequence). V lost 3 bases, J lost 2 bases, and 8 bases lay in between. The CDR3 nucleotides are TGCGCCAGCAGTGATGGTGGAACCTACGAGCAGTACTTC. Its translation is CASSDGGTYEQYF.

Turning to this clone: This sample includes further DNA sequences coding for the same CDR3. The chain joins TRBV7-8 to TRBJ2-3, with D perhaps matching TRBD2 (6 bases). The V gene's germline CDR1 is SGHVS and CDR2 FQNEAQ. The CDR3 loop spans 15 amino acids. V was cut by 0 bases and J by 2 bases, with 9 bases left in between. CDR3 in DNA: TGTGCCAGCAGCTTAGCTGGGGGGACCACAGATACGCAGTATTTT. This gives the protein CASSLAGGTTDTQYF.

The chain employs TRBV4-1 and TRBJ1-4; unclear D gene. The germline V gene has CDR1 MGHRA and CDR2 YSYEKL. This CDR3 has 14 amino acids. V was pared by 0 bases and J by 8 bases, with 10 bases between. The CDR3 DNA follows: TGCGCCAGCAGCCAAGATAGAACGGTGGAAAAACTGTTTTTT. Translation: CASSQDRTVEKLFF.

The chain couples TRBV11-2 to TRBJ2-3; 8 nucleotides agree with TRBD2. The V gene's germline CDR1 is SGHAT and CDR2 FQNNGV. V lost 5 bases and J lost 0; bases outside the gene matches: 7. The CDR3 runs 16 residues. In nucleotides, the CDR3 is TGTGCCAGCAGCCTCGGGAGGGCCCATAGCACAGATACGCAGTATTTT. Translating gives CASSLGRAHSTDTQYF.

Details on this clone: Other DNA sequences from this sample encode an identical CDR3 as well. V is TRBV27 and J is TRBJ2-7, with D tentatively TRBD1 (6 bases). Germline loops: CDR1 MNHEY, CDR2 SMNVEV (reference sequence). This CDR3 contains 14 residues. The germline V and J ends were trimmed by 0 bases and 0 bases, with 6 bases remaining between them. CDR3 nucleotide sequence: TGTGCCAGCAGTTTATCAGGGGGCTCCTACGAGCAGTACTTC. It yields the protein CASSLSGGSYEQYF.

The V gene is TRBV27, the J gene TRBJ2-5, with TRBD1 matching over 9 bases. This CDR3 is built from 15 residues. Per germline, CDR1 MNHEY and CDR2 SMNVEV (reference sequence). J gave up 0 bases and V 5 bases, and 4 bases lay outside the gene matches. The CDR3 nucleotides are TGTGCCAGCAGTCCACGGACAGGGGACCAAGAGACCCAGTACTTC. It codes for CASSPRTGDQETQYF.

The chain has TRBV5-4 and TRBJ2-7; weak D call: TRBD2 (6 bases). The CDR3 has 16 residues. Trimming pared 4 bases from V and 4 bases from J, leaving 21 bases between. The V gene's germline CDR1 is SGHNT and CDR2 YYREEE (reference sequence). DNA of the CDR3: TGTGCCAGCAGCCTTACTCCAAACCCGGGGGATTACGAGCAGTACTTC. As protein: CASSLTPNPGDYEQYF. Supplemented by reference TRBV5-4 and TRBJ2-7, the full variable domain reads ETGVTQSPTHLIKTRGQQVTLRCSSQSGHNTVSWYQQALGQGPQFIFQYYREEENGRGNFPPRFSGLQFPNYSSELNVNALELDDSALYLCASSLTPNPGDYEQYFGPGTRLTVT.

The chain is built from TRBV19 and TRBJ1-5; D may be TRBD1 (6 bases). Germline CDR1 is LNHDA and CDR2 is SQIVND (reference sequence). Trimming pared 5 bases from V and 15 bases from J, leaving 17 bases between. This CDR3 comprises 12 residues. The CDR3 sequence: CASSSGLFRGHF. DNA of the CDR3: TGTGCCAGTAGTTCAGGACTGTTCAGGGGGCATTTT.

V usage is TRBV6-6 and J usage is TRBJ1-1; maybe TRBD1 (6 bases). CDR3 length equals 13 residues. V gave up 6 bases and J gave up 2 bases, with 10 bases separating them. The V gene's germline CDR1 is MNHNY and CDR2 SVGAGI (reference sequence). CDR3 residues: CASSPRGNTEAFF. CDR3 DNA sequence: TGTGCCAGCAGCCCCAGGGGTAACACTGAAGCTTTCTTT.

This chain joins TRBV11-3 and TRBJ2-1, with 8 bases that match TRBD2. CDR1 and CDR2 from the germline V gene are SGHNT and YENEEA. This CDR3 spans 14 amino acids. Trimming cost V 1 base and J 9 bases; bases outside gene matches: 5. This chain's CDR3 is CASSLAGGGAEQFF. CDR3 in DNA: TGTGCCAGCAGCTTAGCGGGGGGGGGCGCTGAGCAGTTCTTC.

The rearrangement joins TRBV15 to TRBJ2-7; TRBD2 agrees at 8 bases. The CDR3 is 14 residues long. V gave up 7 bases and J gave up 2 bases; unmatched junction bases: 7. Germline V gene sequence: CDR1 LNHNV, CDR2 YYDKDF (reference sequence). The CDR3 DNA reads TGTGCCACCACTCGGGGGGGGACTCCCTACGAGCAGTACTTC. Translation gives CATTRGGTPYEQYF. Drawing the rest from reference TRBV15 and TRBJ2-7, the complete variable domain is DAMVIQNPRYQVTQFGKPVTLSCSQTLNHNVMYWYQQKSSQAPKLLFHYYDKDFNNEADTPDNFQSRRPNTSFCFLDIRSPGLGDTAMYLCATTRGGTPYEQYFGPGTRLTVT.

The chain has TRBV7-9 and TRBJ2-7; D is undetermined. The V and J ends lost 8 bases and 5 bases respectively, with 10 bases between them. CDR3 size: 11 residues. Germline V gene sequence: CDR1 SEHNR, CDR2 FQNEAQ (reference sequence). CDR3 region: CASLTLNEQYF. As DNA, the CDR3 is TGTGCCAGCCTGACCCTAAACGAGCAGTACTTC.